This TCR beta chain comes out of a study of shared clonotypes between healthy human individuals. The data were produced by immunoSEQ multiplex PCR, yet TCRdb's version contains in-frame clones alone and is incomplete. The sample holds 2 million to 2.5 million clones, roughly 94% seen once. This clone was detected once. Material for sequencing was naive CD4+ T cells sorted from blood. Regarding subset: CD45RA+ positively selected. This TCR came from a man aged 18 to 29 in good health.

Here the CDR3 reads CASSLRADNEKLFF. The CDR3 DNA reads as TGTGCCAGCAGCTTAAGGGCGGATAATGAAAAACTGTTTTTT. The rearrangement joins TRBV7-9 to TRBJ1-4, with D hard to call. Deletions cut 2 bases from V and 4 bases from J, with 8 bases between. The germline gives CDR1 SEHNR, CDR2 FQNEAQ (reference sequence). CDR3 length: 14 residues.